This T cell receptor (beta chain) is drawn from a study of blood T cell repertoires in COVID-19. Study-level background: Acute-phase and convalescent COVID-19 samples originated in the United States, Italy and Spain. PBMCs, B-cell-depleted T cells, or T cells provided the cDNA or gDNA that made up the material.

Methods used by the authors: Reference gene primer amplification gave nucleated cell count estimates. Repertoires were generated with immunoSEQ multiplex PCR, while TCRdb's copy carries only in-frame clones and drops some. V and J calls plus clone size are reproduced from that table; the DNA served to infer D and trimming. The sample has about 250,000 clones; around 88% are singletons. This TCR was sampled from a man older than 75 with acute or convalescent COVID-19. Specimen: peripheral blood.

CDR3 loop: CASSVQGLAGVGEQFF. CDR3 DNA: TGTGCCAGCAGTGTACAGGGACTAGCGGGAGTAGGAGAGCAGTTCTTC. V usage is TRBV9 and J usage is TRBJ2-1; 14 bases are shared with TRBD2. Germline-derived CDR1 and CDR2 are SGDLS and YYNGEE. Germline trimming cut 5 bases from V and 10 bases from J; bases unmatched to any gene: 11. CDR3 size: 16 residues.